Described below is a single TCR beta chain sequence and its context. As handled by the study authors: How many nucleated cells were present was estimated from reference gene primer amplification. The repertoire was sequenced with immunoSEQ multiplex PCR; TCRdb's copy has only in-frame clones and lacks some. Clonal size and the V and J genes are those of that table, whereas D and trimming came from the DNA. The sample includes 200,000 to 250,000 clones, 75% to 85% of them seen just once. The sample is drawn from a study of blood T cell repertoires in COVID-19. Study-wide context: Spain, Italy and the United States supplied samples that represented acute and convalescent COVID-19. T cells, B-cell-depleted T cells, or PBMCs provided the cDNA or gDNA that served as material.

Sequencing input: peripheral blood. The receptor comes from a human donor in a cohort sampled during active COVID-19.

CDR3 nucleotide sequence: TGTGCCAGCAGTTTGGGGGCGGACTATGGCTACACCTTC. Encoded protein: CASSLGADYGYTF. This chain joins TRBV28 and TRBJ1-2, with D perhaps TRBD1 (6 bases). Trimming removed 3 bases from V and 3 bases from J, with 8 bases in between. This CDR3 contains 13 residues. Germline values: CDR1 MDHEN, CDR2 SYDVKM.